These 5 T cell receptor beta chains originate from one sample sequenced in a study of CD8 T cells in ankylosing spondylitis. Points from the study as a whole: Seemingly characteristic of ankylosing spondylitis blood was a TCR beta motif consisting of under ten highly homologous variants.

Their specific antigens are unknown. A single record per CDR3 protein comes from TCRdb applying MiXCR to the 5' RACE reads. The sample comprises about 340,000 distinct CDR3 sequences, around 8% of which are singletons, and about 15% rests with the top ten. The sequencing sample was made of blood, either unsorted or a sorted T cell fraction (not recorded which). Receptors were obtained from a male donor with ankylosing spondylitis.

This clonotype has ten or more counts. The J gene is TRBJ2-2, the V gene TRBV5-1; tentatively, D is TRBD1 (7 bases). Germline loops: CDR1 SGHRS, CDR2 YFSETQ. V was trimmed by 3 bases and J by 1 base, leaving 19 bases between them. This CDR3 is built from 18 residues. CDR3 in amino acids: CASSWRAGTALNTGELFF. The CDR3 region has the DNA TGCGCCAGCAGCTGGAGGGCCGGGACAGCATTGAACACCGGGGAGCTGTTTTTT. The variable domain in full, completed from reference TRBV5-1 and TRBJ2-2, reads KAGVTQTPRYLIKTRGQQVTLSCSPISGHRSVSWYQQTPGQGLQFLFEYFSETQRNKGNFPGRFSGRQFSNSRSEMNVSTLELGDSALYLCASSWRAGTALNTGELFFGEGSRLTVL.

This clonotype was counted many times. The chain carries TRBV7-3 and TRBJ2-3, with 7 bases aligning to TRBD2. Per germline, CDR1 SGHTA and CDR2 FQGTGA. The CDR3 loop spans 15 amino acids. V was pared by 5 bases and J by 2 bases, with 7 bases of the junction left unmatched. The CDR3 sequence is CASSLTSHSTDTQYF. The CDR3 DNA reads as TGTGCCAGCAGCCTGACTAGCCACTCCACAGATACGCAGTATTTT.

This clonotype has only a few counts. The chain couples TRBV5-1 to TRBJ2-2, with a tentative D call TRBD1 (5 bases). CDR3 length equals 16 residues. Germline V CDR1 and CDR2: SGHRS, YFSETQ. V gave up 1 base and J gave up 4 bases, with 14 bases separating them. The CDR3 DNA reads TGCGCCAGCAGCTTGACGGGCAGGGTAGCCACCGGGGAGCTGTTTTTT. Its protein product is CASSLTGRVATGELFF.

The rearrangement joins TRBV9 to TRBJ2-1, with TRBD2 matching over 8 bases. V trimming: 6 bases; J trimming: 3 bases; junction bases outside the gene matches: 8. The CDR3 consists of 15 residues. Germline values: CDR1 SGDLS, CDR2 YYNGEE. CDR3 in amino acids: CASTLTSGHYNEQFF. DNA of the CDR3: TGTGCCAGCACCTTAACTAGCGGCCACTACAATGAGCAGTTCTTC. Complete variable domain (other parts from reference TRBV9 and TRBJ2-1): DSGVTQTPKHLITATGQRVTLRCSPRSGDLSVYWYQQSLDQGLQFLIQYYNGEERAKGNILERFSAQQFPDLHSELNLSSLELGDSALYFCASTLTSGHYNEQFFGPGTRLTVL.

This clonotype was counted only a few times. The rearrangement uses TRBV7-2 and TRBJ2-5; 7 bases map to TRBD1. Trimming removed 4 bases from V and 6 bases from J; junction bases left unmatched: 5. The CDR3 is 13 residues long. Per the germline V gene, CDR1 is SGHTA and CDR2 is FQGNSA. The DNA for the CDR3 is TGTGCCAGCAGCTCGGACAGGTTGAAGACCCAGTACTTC. This codes for CASSSDRLKTQYF.